These 14 T cell receptor beta chains came from one sample sequenced in a study of shared clonotypes between healthy human individuals. Some clones are missing from TCRdb's copy, which holds only in-frame ones; the method was immunoSEQ multiplex PCR. This table holds hundreds of thousands of clones, about 95% found once. CD8 cells regarded as naive lacked CD45RO, were positively chosen for CCR7, and omitted terminally differentiated effector memory CD45RA+ cells. Sequencing input: naive CD8+ T cells sorted from blood. Receptor source: a woman aged 25-40 years in good health.

The rearrangement links TRBV7-9 to TRBJ1-3; a weak D match, TRBD1 (6 bases). V lost 3 bases to trimming and J lost 4 bases, with 19 bases between them. The CDR3 covers 17 residues. In germline, CDR1 is SEHNR, CDR2 FQNEAQ (reference sequence). In DNA, the CDR3 is TGTGCCAGCAGCTTGCGTCGCAGGGGCGCGCGGGGAAACACCATATATTTT. It yields the protein CASSLRRRGARGNTIYF.

The chain recombines TRBV13 with TRBJ1-1; D gene unclear. Germline CDR1 reads PRHDT; CDR2 reads FYEKMQ (reference sequence). This CDR3 contains 14 residues. Trimming removed 1 base at V and 5 bases at J, with 11 bases between. The CDR3 is CASSLVSVWTEAFF. In DNA, the CDR3 is TGTGCCAGCAGCTTAGTATCAGTGTGGACTGAAGCTTTCTTT.

The genes are TRBV4-1 and TRBJ1-1; 10 positions agree with TRBD1. V was pared by 4 bases and J by 1 base, with 6 bases of the junction left unmatched. Per germline, CDR1 MGHRA and CDR2 YSYEKL. The CDR3 has 16 residues. The CDR3 DNA sequence: TGCGCCAGCAGCCGAGGCCGACAGGGGGCGAACACTGAAGCTTTCTTT. Protein sequence: CASSRGRQGANTEAFF.

The J gene is TRBJ2-5, the V gene TRBV28; no reliable D call. Trimming took off 8 bases at V and 0 bases at J, with 16 bases between the two ends. The V gene's germline CDR1 is MDHEN and CDR2 SYDVKM. CDR3 length: 15 residues. The CDR3 bases are TGTGCCAGCTCACCCCCGATAGGGTACCAAGAGACCCAGTACTTC. Translating gives CASSPPIGYQETQYF.

The rearrangement joins TRBV7-9 to TRBJ2-6; TRBD2 might be the D (6 bases). Trimming shortened V by 5 bases and J by 0 bases, and 14 bases separated the two germline ends. This CDR3 spans 17 amino acids. The germline V gene encodes CDR1 SEHNR and CDR2 FQNEAQ (reference sequence). The CDR3 sequence: CASSRGTAVSGANVLTF. The DNA of the CDR3 is TGTGCCAGCAGCCGGGGGACGGCCGTCTCTGGGGCCAACGTCCTGACTTTC.

This chain links TRBV7-2 with TRBJ2-7; D is perhaps TRBD2 (6 bases). The CDR3 is 15 amino acids. Trimming shortened V by 4 bases and J by 1 base, and 14 bases separated the two germline ends. Germline V gene lookup returns CDR1 SGHTA and CDR2 FQGNSA. The CDR3 protein is CASSSGLKLSYEQYF. CDR3 nucleotide sequence: TGTGCCAGCAGCTCGGGACTGAAGTTATCCTACGAGCAGTACTTC.

This clone was counted once. This chain joins TRBV4-1 and TRBJ2-7; 10 bases match TRBD1. Unmatched junction bases numbered 10, after V lost 3 bases and J lost 5 bases. This CDR3 contains 16 residues. Germline V gene data show CDR1 as MGHRA and CDR2 as YSYEKL. As DNA, the CDR3 is TGCGCCAGCAGCCACCACCCGGGACAGGGGCCCAACGAGCAGTACTTC. It yields the protein CASSHHPGQGPNEQYF.

The genes are TRBV5-1 and TRBJ2-7; the match to TRBD1 covers 9 bases. Trimming cost V 3 bases and J 0 bases; bases outside gene matches: 4. This CDR3 contains 15 residues. From germline, CDR1 is SGHRS and CDR2 YFSETQ. The CDR3: CASSYRGQSSYEQYF. The CDR3 DNA sequence: TGCGCCAGCAGCTACAGGGGGCAAAGCTCCTACGAGCAGTACTTC.

The rearrangement joins TRBV4-1 to TRBJ2-7; 7 bases match TRBD1. This CDR3 region has 14 residues. After removal of 0 bases from V and 5 bases from J, the junction contained 4 bases not matched to a gene. The germline CDR1 and CDR2 sequences are MGHRA and YSYEKL. The CDR3 sequence is CASSQDETGNEQYF. The CDR3 bases are TGCGCCAGCAGCCAAGATGAGACAGGGAACGAGCAGTACTTC.

This sequence joins TRBV5-1 and TRBJ2-7; the D call may be TRBD1 or TRBD2 (5 bases each). The CDR3 totals 15 residues. V lost 4 bases to trimming and J lost 0 bases, with 14 bases between them. Germline values: CDR1 SGHRS, CDR2 YFSETQ. CDR3 nucleotide sequence: TGCGCCAGCAGCCCTACCGGGACCGCCTCCTACGAGCAGTACTTC. It specifies CASSPTGTASYEQYF.

The V call is TRBV5-6, the J call TRBJ2-1; 11 bases agree with TRBD2. The germline CDR1 and CDR2 sequences are SGHDT and YYEEEE. Unmatched junction bases numbered 3, after V lost 1 base and J lost 3 bases. This CDR3 has 16 amino acids. CDR3 residues: CASSLSSGGNYNEQFF. The CDR3 bases are TGTGCCAGCAGCTTGTCTAGCGGGGGGAACTACAATGAGCAGTTCTTC.

V is TRBV5-6 and J is TRBJ2-4; 7 positions match TRBD1. V lost 2 bases to trimming and J lost 8 bases; unmatched junction nucleotides: 1. Germline-derived CDR1 and CDR2 are SGHDT and YYEEEE. The CDR3 has 12 amino acids. The CDR3 here is CASSLGTDIQYF. The CDR3 bases are TGTGCCAGCAGCTTAGGGACAGACATTCAGTACTTC.

This chain links TRBV5-3 with TRBJ1-4; D is unresolved. TRBV5-3 is annotated as an ORF whose role is uncertain. V was shortened by 2 bases and J by 3 bases, with 8 bases between the two germline ends. The CDR3 contains 14 residues. The CDR3, as DNA: TGTGCCAGAAGCTTTGGTAAGGCTAATGAAAAACTGTTTTTT. Translating it yields CARSFGKANEKLFF.

V gene TRBV10-2 combines with J gene TRBJ1-4; D not certain. This CDR3 is 13 amino acids long. Germline CDR1 WSHSY, CDR2 SAAADI. Trimming shortened V by 2 bases and J by 11 bases, and 12 bases separated the two germline ends. CDR3 nucleotide sequence: TGCGCCAGCAGTGAGGACGCACGGGATAAACTGTTTTTT. It encodes CASSEDARDKLFF.